The 8 T cell receptor beta chains below were found in one sample sequenced in a study of naive and memory T cell subsets (dated by TCRdb to 2017 to 2019). The investigation overall reported the following: A few larger clonotypes were present in naive repertoires, particularly the CD8 repertoires, and these clonotypes were possibly memory cells re-expressing CD45RA.

The antigens these receptors bind are not known. The method was UMI-ligation and nested PCR. The sequencer was an Illumina MiSeq. An equimolar mix of two oligonucleotides covering both TRBC1 and TRBC2 was used as the beta constant-region primer. The ligated cDNA went through four rounds of PCR with nested alpha and beta constant-region primers together with the SP2 primer. The public reads were run again by TCRdb, first through fastp at Q25 and then through MiXCR, and only productive beta chains were kept. A single entry per CDR3 protein holds the most common genes and DNA from its merged rows. This sample gives roughly 99,000 distinct CDR3 sequences in total; about 11% of them show up just once. The ten largest clonotypes hold 0.12% to 0.15% of the sample. The sample consisted of naive CD4+ T cells from blood. The intended sense of this specimen's cell subset or site label: naive T cells, CD45RA high CD27+. The source is a human donor in good health.

About this clonotype itself: This may be a read error: a much more frequent sequence differs by one nucleotide. This chain connects TRBV12-3 or TRBV12-4 to TRBJ1-1; D uncertain. The CDR3 sequence is 12 residues long. The germline V and J ends were trimmed by 4 bases and 0 bases, with 3 bases remaining between them. The CDR3 region is CASSSMNTEAFF. The CDR3 DNA reads as TGTGCCAGCAGTTCCATGAACACTGAAGCTTTCTTT.

The chain uses TRBV29-1 and TRBJ2-7, with TRBD2 as a possible D gene (5 bases). Germline V gene data show CDR1 as SQVTM and CDR2 as ANQGSEA. V lost 6 bases and J lost 2, with 20 bases in between. CDR3 size: 15 residues. In DNA, the CDR3 is TGCAGCGTGAGGGAACCGGGTCTCCTCCCCTACGAGCAGTACTTC. This translates into CSVREPGLLPYEQYF.

This clonotype occurred a few times. The J gene is TRBJ2-2, the V gene TRBV3-1, with 7 bases matching TRBD1. CDR3 size: 16 residues. Trimming at V came to 0 bases and at J to 4 bases, leaving 5 bases not matched to a gene. The germline V gene encodes CDR1 LGHDT and CDR2 YNNKEL (reference sequence). CDR3 sequence: CASSQESTGRTGELFF. The CDR3 DNA sequence: TGTGCCAGCAGCCAAGAATCGACAGGGCGCACCGGGGAGCTGTTTTTT.

The chain recombines TRBV20-1 with TRBJ2-7; TRBD2 matches 7 bases. Trimming at V came to 6 bases and at J to 3 bases, leaving 11 bases not matched to a gene. Germline V gene data show CDR1 as DFQATT and CDR2 as SNEGSKA (reference sequence). This CDR3 region has 14 residues. CDR3 DNA: TGCAGTGCCCTTACAGGACTAGGAGGCTACGAGCAGTACTTC. It is translated as CSALTGLGGYEQYF.

In this sample, this clonotype turned up many times. The chain uses TRBV5-1 and TRBJ2-1; 8 bases are shared with TRBD2. The CDR3 sequence is 19 residues long. Losses at the gene ends were 0 bases for V and 0 bases for J; bases not matched to a gene: 11. Germline values: CDR1 SGHRS, CDR2 YFSETQ. DNA for the CDR3: TGCGCCAGCAGCTTGGGGAAGACTAGCGATGAAGTCTCCTACAATGAGCAGTTCTTC. It codes for CASSLGKTSDEVSYNEQFF.

This clonotype was seen at least ten times. V usage is TRBV7-8 and J usage is TRBJ2-3; TRBD2 agrees at 11 bases. The CDR3 contains 15 residues. V was pared by 2 bases and J by 5 bases, with 3 bases of the junction left unmatched. The germline V gene encodes CDR1 SGHVS and CDR2 FQNEAQ. The CDR3 loop is CASSLRLAGIDTQYF. CDR3 coding DNA: TGTGCCAGCAGCTTAAGACTAGCGGGAATAGATACGCAGTATTTT.

J is TRBJ2-7 and V is TRBV19, with D tentatively TRBD1 or TRBD2 (5 bases each). V was shortened by 6 bases and J by 5 bases, with 14 bases between the two germline ends. The germline V gene encodes CDR1 LNHDA and CDR2 SQIVND (reference sequence). The CDR3 is 13 residues long. The CDR3 DNA reads TGTGCCAGTAGAGAAACCGGGGCCCACGAGCAGTACTTC. Its translation: CASRETGAHEQYF.

This clonotype occurred a few times. CDR3 residues: CASSIDHTTGGPNEQFF. DNA for the CDR3: TGTGCCAGTAGTATAGATCATACAACGGGAGGGCCCAATGAGCAGTTCTTC. The chain employs TRBV19 and TRBJ2-1; 8 positions agree with TRBD2. V shed 0 bases, J shed 6 bases, and the junction held 10 bases outside the gene matches. The CDR3 is 17 residues long. Germline V gene lookup returns CDR1 LNHDA and CDR2 SQIVND (reference sequence).